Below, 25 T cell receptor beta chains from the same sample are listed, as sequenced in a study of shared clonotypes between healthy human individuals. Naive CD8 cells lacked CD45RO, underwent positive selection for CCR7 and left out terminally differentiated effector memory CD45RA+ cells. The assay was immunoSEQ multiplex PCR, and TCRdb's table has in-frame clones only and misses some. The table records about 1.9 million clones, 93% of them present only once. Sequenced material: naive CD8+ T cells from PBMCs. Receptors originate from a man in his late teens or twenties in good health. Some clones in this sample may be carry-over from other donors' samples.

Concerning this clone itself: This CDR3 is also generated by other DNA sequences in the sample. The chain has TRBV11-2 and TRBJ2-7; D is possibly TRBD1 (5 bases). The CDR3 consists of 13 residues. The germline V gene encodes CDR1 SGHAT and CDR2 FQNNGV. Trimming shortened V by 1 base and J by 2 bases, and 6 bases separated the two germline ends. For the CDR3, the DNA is TGTGCCAGCAGCTTAGGGGGCCCCTACGAGCAGTACTTC. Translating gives CASSLGGPYEQYF.

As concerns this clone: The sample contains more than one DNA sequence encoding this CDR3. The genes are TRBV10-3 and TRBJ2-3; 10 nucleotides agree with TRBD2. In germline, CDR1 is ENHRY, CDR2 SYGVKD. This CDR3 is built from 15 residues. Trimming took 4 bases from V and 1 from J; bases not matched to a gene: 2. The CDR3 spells CAISGTSGGTDTQYF. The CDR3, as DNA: TGTGCCATCAGTGGGACTAGCGGAGGCACAGATACGCAGTATTTT.

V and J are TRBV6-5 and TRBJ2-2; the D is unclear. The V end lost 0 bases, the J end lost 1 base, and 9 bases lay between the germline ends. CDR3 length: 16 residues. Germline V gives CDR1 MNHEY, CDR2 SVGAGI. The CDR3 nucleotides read TGTGCCAGCAGTTACTCAGGGCCAGGGAACACCGGGGAGCTGTTTTTT. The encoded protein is CASSYSGPGNTGELFF.

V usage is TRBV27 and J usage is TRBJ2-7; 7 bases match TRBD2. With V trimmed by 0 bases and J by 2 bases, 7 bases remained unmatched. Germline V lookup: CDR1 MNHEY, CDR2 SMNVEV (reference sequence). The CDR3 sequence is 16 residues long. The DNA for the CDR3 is TGTGCCAGCAGTTTATCGGGGGGGGGTCCTACCTACGAGCAGTACTTC. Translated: CASSLSGGGPTYEQYF.

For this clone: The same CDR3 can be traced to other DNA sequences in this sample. CDR3 loop: CASSFDLGELFF. In nucleotides, the CDR3 is TGTGCCAGCAGTTTTGATCTCGGGGAGCTGTTTTTT. V and J are TRBV28 and TRBJ2-2; D remains ambiguous. The V end lost 3 bases, the J end lost 7 bases, and 6 bases lay between the germline ends. Germline-derived CDR1 and CDR2 are MDHEN and SYDVKM. The CDR3 extends over 12 amino acids.

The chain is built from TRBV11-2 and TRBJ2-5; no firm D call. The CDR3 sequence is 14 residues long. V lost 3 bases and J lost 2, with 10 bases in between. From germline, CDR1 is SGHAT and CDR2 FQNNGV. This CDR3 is CASSLRPRQETQYF. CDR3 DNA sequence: TGTGCCAGCAGCTTGAGGCCCCGGCAAGAGACCCAGTACTTC.

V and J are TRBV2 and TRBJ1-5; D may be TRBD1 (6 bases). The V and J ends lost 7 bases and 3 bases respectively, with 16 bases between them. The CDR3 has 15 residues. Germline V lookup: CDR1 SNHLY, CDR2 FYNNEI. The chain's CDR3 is CASTPGRDTNQPQHF. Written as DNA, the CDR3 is TGTGCCAGCACTCCCGGGCGGGACACCAATCAGCCCCAGCATTTT.

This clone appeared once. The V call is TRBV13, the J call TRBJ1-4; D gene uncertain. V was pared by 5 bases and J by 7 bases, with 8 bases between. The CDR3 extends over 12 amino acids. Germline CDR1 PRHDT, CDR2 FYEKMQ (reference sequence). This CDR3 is CASSRRGEKLFF. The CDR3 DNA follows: TGTGCCAGCAGCCGCCGGGGTGAAAAACTGTTTTTT.

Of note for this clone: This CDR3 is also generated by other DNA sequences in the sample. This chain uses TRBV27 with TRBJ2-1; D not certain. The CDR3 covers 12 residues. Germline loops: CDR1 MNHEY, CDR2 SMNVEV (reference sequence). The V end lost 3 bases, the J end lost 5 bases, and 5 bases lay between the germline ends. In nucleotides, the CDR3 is TGTGCCAGCAGTTTCGCAGACAATGAGCAGTTCTTC. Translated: CASSFADNEQFF.

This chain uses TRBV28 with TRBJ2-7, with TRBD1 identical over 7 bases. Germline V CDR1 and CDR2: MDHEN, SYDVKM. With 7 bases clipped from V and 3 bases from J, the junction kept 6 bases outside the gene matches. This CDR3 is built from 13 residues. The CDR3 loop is CASKRGRHYEQYF. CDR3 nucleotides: TGTGCCAGCAAGAGGGGGCGGCACTACGAGCAGTACTTC.

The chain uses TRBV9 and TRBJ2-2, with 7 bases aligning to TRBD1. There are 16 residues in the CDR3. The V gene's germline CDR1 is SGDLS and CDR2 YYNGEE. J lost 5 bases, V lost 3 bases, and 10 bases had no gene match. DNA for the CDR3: TGTGCCAGCAGCGCCGGGACAGTATCATTTACCGGGGAGCTGTTTTTT. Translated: CASSAGTVSFTGELFF.

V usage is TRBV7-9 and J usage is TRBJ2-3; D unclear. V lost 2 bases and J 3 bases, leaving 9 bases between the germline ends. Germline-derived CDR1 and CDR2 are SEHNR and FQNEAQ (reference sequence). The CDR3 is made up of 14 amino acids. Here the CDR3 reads CASSLLGITDTQYF. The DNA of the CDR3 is TGTGCCAGCAGCTTATTAGGAATTACAGATACGCAGTATTTT.

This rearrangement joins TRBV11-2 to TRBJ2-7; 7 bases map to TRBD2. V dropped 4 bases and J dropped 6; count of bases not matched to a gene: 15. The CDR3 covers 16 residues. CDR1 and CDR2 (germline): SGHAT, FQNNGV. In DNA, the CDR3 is TGTGCCAGCAGCTCCAGCCGCGGGAGCAGTACCACCGAGCAGTACTTC. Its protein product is CASSSSRGSSTTEQYF. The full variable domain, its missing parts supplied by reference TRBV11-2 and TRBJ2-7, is EAGVAQSPRYKIIEKRQSVAFWCNPISGHATLYWYQQILGQGPKLLIQFQNNGVVDDSQLPKDRFSAERLKGVDSTLKIQPAKLEDSAVYLCASSSSRGSSTTEQYFGPGTRLTVT.

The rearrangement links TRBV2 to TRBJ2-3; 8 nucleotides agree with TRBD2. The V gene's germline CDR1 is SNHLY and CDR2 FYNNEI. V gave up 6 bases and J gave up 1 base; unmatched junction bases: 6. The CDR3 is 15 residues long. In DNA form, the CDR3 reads TGTGCCAGCAGGACCCCGGGAGGGGGCACAGATACGCAGTATTTT. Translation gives CASRTPGGGTDTQYF.

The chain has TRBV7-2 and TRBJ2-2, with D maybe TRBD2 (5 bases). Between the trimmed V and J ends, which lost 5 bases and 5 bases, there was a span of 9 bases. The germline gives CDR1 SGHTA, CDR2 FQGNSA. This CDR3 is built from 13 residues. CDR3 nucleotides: TGTGCCAGCAGCAAACGGGGAACCGGGGAGCTGTTTTTT. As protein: CASSKRGTGELFF.

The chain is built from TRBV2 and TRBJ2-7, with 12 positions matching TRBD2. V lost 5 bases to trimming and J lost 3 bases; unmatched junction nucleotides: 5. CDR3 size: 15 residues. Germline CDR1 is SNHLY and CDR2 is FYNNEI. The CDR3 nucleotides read TGTGCCAGCAGTCAGACTAGCGGGAGAGGCTACGAGCAGTACTTC. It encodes CASSQTSGRGYEQYF.

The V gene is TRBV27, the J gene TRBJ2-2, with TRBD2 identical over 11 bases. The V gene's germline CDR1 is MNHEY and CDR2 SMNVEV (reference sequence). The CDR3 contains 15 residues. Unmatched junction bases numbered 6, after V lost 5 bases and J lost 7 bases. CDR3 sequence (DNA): TGTGCCAGCAGTCTCGGGACTAGCGGTTACGGGGAGCTGTTTTTT. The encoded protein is CASSLGTSGYGELFF.

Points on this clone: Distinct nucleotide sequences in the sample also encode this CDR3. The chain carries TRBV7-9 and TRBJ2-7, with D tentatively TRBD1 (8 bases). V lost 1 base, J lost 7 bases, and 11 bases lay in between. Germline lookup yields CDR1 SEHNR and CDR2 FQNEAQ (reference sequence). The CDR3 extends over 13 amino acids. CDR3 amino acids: CASSLDRGGEQYF. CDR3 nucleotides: TGTGCCAGCAGCTTAGACAGGGGGGGTGAGCAGTACTTC.

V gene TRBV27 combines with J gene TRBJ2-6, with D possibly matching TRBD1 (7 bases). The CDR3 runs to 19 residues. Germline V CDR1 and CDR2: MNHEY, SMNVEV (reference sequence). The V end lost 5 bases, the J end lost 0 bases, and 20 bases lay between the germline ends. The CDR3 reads CASSARQGLSDSGANVLTF. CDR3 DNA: TGTGCCAGCAGTGCGAGACAGGGACTTTCCGACTCTGGGGCCAACGTCCTGACTTTC.

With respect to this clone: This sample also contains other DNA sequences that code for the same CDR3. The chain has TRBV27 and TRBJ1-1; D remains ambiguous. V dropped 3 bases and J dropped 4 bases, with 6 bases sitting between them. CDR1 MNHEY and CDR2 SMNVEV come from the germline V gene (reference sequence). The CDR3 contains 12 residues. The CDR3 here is CASSFLGTEAFF. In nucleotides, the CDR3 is TGTGCCAGCAGTTTTCTGGGCACTGAAGCTTTCTTT.

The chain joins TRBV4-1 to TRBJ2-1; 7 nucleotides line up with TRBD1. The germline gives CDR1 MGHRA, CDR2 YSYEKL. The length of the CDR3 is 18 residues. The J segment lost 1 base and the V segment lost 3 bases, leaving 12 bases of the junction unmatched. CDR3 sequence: CASSHVITGTASYNEQFF. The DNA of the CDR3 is TGCGCCAGCAGCCATGTGATCACCGGGACAGCATCCTACAATGAGCAGTTCTTC.

Written as DNA, the CDR3 is TGTGCCATCAGCGAAGGGACTAGCGGCCTCTACGAGCAGTACTTC. This translates into CAISEGTSGLYEQYF. This chain uses TRBV10-3 with TRBJ2-7, with 11 bases that match TRBD2. The CDR3 runs to 15 residues. Per the germline V gene, CDR1 is ENHRY and CDR2 is SYGVKD. After removal of 6 bases from V and 3 bases from J, the junction contained 7 bases not matched to a gene.

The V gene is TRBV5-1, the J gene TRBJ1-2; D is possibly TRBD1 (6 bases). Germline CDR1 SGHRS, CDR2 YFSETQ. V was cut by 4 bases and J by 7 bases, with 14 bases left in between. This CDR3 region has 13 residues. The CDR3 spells CASSRTGFGGYTF. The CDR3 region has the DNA TGCGCCAGCAGCCGCACAGGGTTTGGTGGCTACACCTTC. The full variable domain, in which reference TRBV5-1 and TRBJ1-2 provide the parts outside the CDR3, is KAGVTQTPRYLIKTRGQQVTLSCSPISGHRSVSWYQQTPGQGLQFLFEYFSETQRNKGNFPGRFSGRQFSNSRSEMNVSTLELGDSALYLCASSRTGFGGYTFGSGTRLTVV.

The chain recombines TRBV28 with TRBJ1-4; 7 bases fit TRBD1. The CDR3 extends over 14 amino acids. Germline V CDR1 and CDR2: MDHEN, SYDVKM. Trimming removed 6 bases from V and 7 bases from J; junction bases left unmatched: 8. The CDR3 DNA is TGTGCCAGCAGCCCCAGGGGGTTAGTTGAAAAACTGTTTTTT. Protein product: CASSPRGLVEKLFF.

The CDR3 protein is CASSFGKRNGYTF. DNA of the CDR3: TGTGCCAGCAGTTTCGGGAAGAGGAATGGCTACACCTTC. This chain links TRBV27 with TRBJ1-2; D gene ambiguous. Per the germline V gene, CDR1 is MNHEY and CDR2 is SMNVEV (reference sequence). The CDR3 sequence is 13 residues long. Trimming stripped 3 bases from V and 6 bases from J, with 11 bases between.